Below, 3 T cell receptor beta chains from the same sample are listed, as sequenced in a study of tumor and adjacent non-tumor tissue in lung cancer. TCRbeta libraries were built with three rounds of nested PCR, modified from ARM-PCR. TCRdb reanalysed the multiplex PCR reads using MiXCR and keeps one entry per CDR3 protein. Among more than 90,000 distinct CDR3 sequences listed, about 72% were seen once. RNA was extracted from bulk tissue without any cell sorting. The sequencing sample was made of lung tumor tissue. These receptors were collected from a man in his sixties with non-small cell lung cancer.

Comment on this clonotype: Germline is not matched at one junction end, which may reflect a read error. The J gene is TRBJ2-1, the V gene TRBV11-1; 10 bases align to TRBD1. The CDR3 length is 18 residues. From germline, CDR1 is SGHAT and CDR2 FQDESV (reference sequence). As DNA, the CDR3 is TGTACCAGCAGCTTACCCCGGACAGGGGGGCCTCCCTACAATGAGCAGTTCTTC. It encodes CTSSLPRTGGPPYNEQFF. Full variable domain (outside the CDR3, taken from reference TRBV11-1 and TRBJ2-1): EAEVAQSPRYKITEKSQAVAFWCDPISGHATLYWYRQILGQGPELLVQFQDESVVDDSQLPKDRFSAERLKGVDSTLKIQPAELGDSAMYLCTSSLPRTGGPPYNEQFFGPGTRLTVL.

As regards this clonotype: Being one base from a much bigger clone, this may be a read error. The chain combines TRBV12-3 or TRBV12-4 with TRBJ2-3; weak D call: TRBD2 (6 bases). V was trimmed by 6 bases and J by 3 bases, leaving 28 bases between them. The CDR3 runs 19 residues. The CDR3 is CASSVAMGDLASKTDTQYF. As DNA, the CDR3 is TGTGCCAGCAGCGTTGCGATGGGGGACCTAGCGTCCAAGACAGATACGCAGTATTTT.

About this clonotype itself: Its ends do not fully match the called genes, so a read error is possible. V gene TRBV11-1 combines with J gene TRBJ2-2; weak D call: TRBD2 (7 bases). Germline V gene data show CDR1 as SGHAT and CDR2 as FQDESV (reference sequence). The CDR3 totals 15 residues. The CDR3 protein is CASSLLGGGVGELFF. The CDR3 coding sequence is TGTGCCAGCAGCTTGTTAGGCGGGGGCGTCGGGGAACTGTTTTTT. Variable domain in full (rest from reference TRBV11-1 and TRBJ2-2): EAEVAQSPRYKITEKSQAVAFWCDPISGHATLYWYRQILGQGPELLVQFQDESVVDDSQLPKDRFSAERLKGVDSTLKIQPAELGDSAMYLCASSLLGGGVGELFFGEGSRLTVL.